This T cell receptor beta chain was observed in a study of cytomegalovirus exposure and HLA in healthy donors. Primers for the PCR totalled 60 Vbeta and 13 Jbeta. Repertoires were generated with immunoSEQ multiplex PCR, while TCRdb's copy carries only in-frame clones and drops some. The repertoire table contains 65,000 to 85,000 clones. The material sequenced was PBMCs. This sequence was found in a female donor in good health and CMV-seropositive.

CDR3 DNA sequence: TGTGCCAGCAGACTCCATAAATCGACTGAAGCTTTCTTT. It translates to CASRLHKSTEAFF. The J gene is TRBJ1-1, the V gene TRBV6-5; D is ambiguous. V lost 6 bases to trimming and J lost 5 bases, with 13 bases between them. CDR1 and CDR2 (germline): MNHEY, SVGAGI. CDR3 length: 13 amino acids.